This TCR beta chain was obtained from a study of T cell responses to AZD1222 COVID-19 vaccine. Study conclusions and caveats: Seropositive at baseline were only 5 to 7 AZD1222 recipients. Vaccination with two AZD1222 doses was followed by a rise in Spike-specific TCR breadth and depth. Vaccine-associated CD4 TCRs spanned spike, dominant at 160-218 and 743-854.

A note on this clone: Its target is unknown.

With 6 bases removed from V and 0 bases from J, the gap between germline ends came to 8 bases. Germline V CDR1 and CDR2: MDHEN, SYDVKM. The CDR3 loop spans 13 amino acids. The method was immunoSEQ multiplex PCR; TCRdb's version includes in-frame clones alone and lacks a portion of them. Among about 130,000 clones listed, more than 90% were seen once. Pooling covered second doses at about 4 or about 12 weeks. V gene TRBV28 combines with J gene TRBJ1-2; D is possibly TRBD1 (5 bases). Sequences were derived from peripheral blood, sampled 28 days after the second AZD1222 dose. The clonotype was recovered from an adult who received the AZD1222 COVID-19 vaccine. Written as DNA, the CDR3 is TGTGCCAGCAGCCGGGGACCTAACTATGGCTACACCTTC. Protein product: CASSRGPNYGYTF.